This T cell receptor beta chain was captured in a study of shared clonotypes between healthy human individuals. Sequencing was performed with immunoSEQ multiplex PCR; in TCRdb, only in-frame clones are kept and a portion is missing. Here the sample spans a few hundred thousand clones, about nine tenths being singletons. The table lists this clone with a count of one. The CDR3 runs 14 residues. Germline CDR1 SGHVS, CDR2 FNYEAQ. J lost 4 bases, V lost 3 bases, and 6 bases had no gene match. The gene calls are TRBV7-6 and TRBJ2-7, with 7 bases lining up with TRBD2. The sequenced sample consisted of memory CD8+ T cells sorted from blood. Subset noted: CD45RO+ cells pooled with CCR7-negative TemRA cells. This TCR was recovered from a man between 18 and 29 years old in good health. The CDR3 reads CASSFSGRGYEQYF. In DNA form, the CDR3 reads TGTGCCAGCAGCTTTAGCGGGCGAGGGTACGAGCAGTACTTC.